Presented here are 21 T cell receptor beta chains from one specimen sequenced in a study of blood T cell repertoires in COVID-19. Profiling relied on immunoSEQ multiplex PCR, and the TCRdb table lists in-frame clones only, not all of them. The repertoire holds some 120,000 clones, with around nine tenths as singletons. The sequenced sample was peripheral blood. Source of these receptors: a man between 60 and 75 years old with COVID-19, enrolled during active disease.

The chain combines TRBV21-1 with TRBJ2-7; the D call in the table, TRBD1, was not verified against the DNA. TRBV21-1 is labeled a pseudogene. The CDR3 runs to 15 residues. CDR3 in amino acids: CASSKYQVVSYEQYF. The CDR3 region has the DNA TGTGCCAGCAGCAAATATCAGGTGGTATCCTACGAGCAGTACTTC.

The V and J genes are TRBV5-4 and TRBJ1-1; 7 bases are shared with TRBD1. CDR1 SGHNT and CDR2 YYREEE come from the germline V gene (reference sequence). The CDR3 loop spans 13 amino acids. V trimming: 3 bases; J trimming: 3 bases; junction bases outside the gene matches: 2. The CDR3 is CASSSGQDTEAFF. The CDR3 DNA reads as TGTGCCAGCAGCTCCGGACAGGACACTGAAGCTTTCTTT.

This clone was observed a handful of times. The rearrangement uses TRBV3-1 (or the pseudogene TRBV3-2) and TRBJ2-7, with 8 bases matching TRBD1. The CDR3 sequence is 13 residues long. V shed 4 bases, J shed 2 bases, and the junction held 1 base outside the gene matches. Germline V gene data show CDR1 as LGHDT and CDR2 as YNNKEL (reference sequence). The CDR3 reads CASSRQGPYEQYF. CDR3 DNA sequence: TGTGCCAGCAGCCGACAGGGGCCCTACGAGCAGTACTTC.

V and J are TRBV19 and TRBJ2-2, with TRBD1 identical over 8 bases. Germline CDR1 is LNHDA and CDR2 is SQIVND (reference sequence). The CDR3 has 16 residues. J gave up 3 bases and V 5 bases, and 8 bases lay outside the gene matches. This chain's CDR3 is CASSAPHRGDTGELFF. As DNA, the CDR3 is TGTGCCAGTAGTGCCCCCCACAGGGGGGACACCGGGGAGCTGTTTTTT.

The CDR3 DNA sequence: TGTGCCAGCAGGCAGCGAGGATCCTACGAGCAGTACTTC. It specifies CASRQRGSYEQYF. The chain joins TRBV12-3 or TRBV12-4 to TRBJ2-7; D gene ambiguous. The CDR3 loop spans 13 amino acids. V was trimmed by 6 bases and J by 1 base, leaving 10 bases between them.

This CDR3 reads CASGEGYPSYEQYF. CDR3 bases: TGCGCCAGCGGAGAGGGTTATCCCTCCTACGAGCAGTACTTC. This chain joins TRBV5-1 and TRBJ2-7, with a weak D call TRBD2 (5 bases). V was shortened by 7 bases and J by 0 bases, with 14 bases between the two germline ends. The CDR3 spans 14 residues. The V gene's germline CDR1 is SGHRS and CDR2 YFSETQ. Drawing the rest from reference TRBV5-1 and TRBJ2-7, the complete variable domain is KAGVTQTPRYLIKTRGQQVTLSCSPISGHRSVSWYQQTPGQGLQFLFEYFSETQRNKGNFPGRFSGRQFSNSRSEMNVSTLELGDSALYLCASGEGYPSYEQYFGPGTRLTVT.

This chain joins TRBV29-1 and TRBJ2-2; D is possibly TRBD1 (6 bases). This CDR3 is 14 amino acids long. Trimming left V 4 bases short and J 0 bases short, with 9 bases between. The germline gives CDR1 SQVTM, CDR2 ANQGSEA. The CDR3 DNA sequence: TGCAGCGTTGTGGGACAATCGAACACCGGGGAGCTGTTTTTT. It encodes CSVVGQSNTGELFF.

The rearrangement links TRBV30 to TRBJ1-4; TRBD1 might be the D (5 bases). Germline CDR1 reads GTSNPN; CDR2 reads SVGIG (reference sequence). Trimming cost V 2 bases and J 8 bases, with 18 bases left between them. This CDR3 comprises 15 residues. CDR3 sequence: CAWSSGSYQGEKLFF. CDR3 nucleotide sequence: TGTGCCTGGAGTTCAGGGTCATACCAAGGAGAAAAACTGTTTTTT.

The CDR3 DNA reads as TGTGCCAGCAGTGGGAGTGGTGAGACCCAGTACTTC. Protein sequence: CASSGSGETQYF. V is TRBV11-2 and J is TRBJ2-5; tentative D call: TRBD2 (5 bases). The CDR3 loop spans 12 amino acids. The V gene lost 6 bases and the J gene lost 5 bases, with 10 bases spanning the gap. The germline V gene has CDR1 SGHAT and CDR2 FQNNGV. Together with reference TRBV11-2 and TRBJ2-5, the CDR3 gives the full variable domain: EAGVAQSPRYKIIEKRQSVAFWCNPISGHATLYWYQQILGQGPKLLIQFQNNGVVDDSQLPKDRFSAERLKGVDSTLKIQPAKLEDSAVYLCASSGSGETQYFGPGTRLLVL.

This clone was counted a single time. J is TRBJ1-1 and V is TRBV12-3 or TRBV12-4; D is perhaps TRBD1 (6 bases). The CDR3 is 12 residues long. The V end was cut by 6 bases, the J end by 10 bases, with 15 bases between. CDR3 nucleotides: TGTGCCAGCAGCTCCGGGACAATCCCAGCTTTCTTT. Encoded protein: CASSSGTIPAFF.

The chain combines TRBV7-2 with TRBJ1-5; TRBD1 agrees at 10 bases. V shed 1 base, J shed 0 bases, and the junction held 3 bases outside the gene matches. From germline, CDR1 is SGHTA and CDR2 FQGNSA. This CDR3 has 17 amino acids. CDR3 region: CASSLVGTGDSNQPQHF. CDR3 DNA: TGTGCCAGCAGCTTAGTTGGGACAGGGGATAGCAATCAGCCCCAGCATTTT.

The chain carries TRBV3-1 (or the pseudogene TRBV3-2) and TRBJ1-3, with D possibly matching TRBD1 (6 bases). Per the germline V gene, CDR1 is LGHDT and CDR2 is YNNKEL (reference sequence). The length of the CDR3 is 17 residues. V gave up 0 bases and J gave up 4 bases, with 16 bases separating them. CDR3 DNA: TGTGCCAGCAGCCAAGATAACAGGGAAGGGACAGGAAACACCATATATTTT. Protein product: CASSQDNREGTGNTIYF.

This clone has a handful of counts. The chain joins TRBV19 to TRBJ1-3; no definite D call. The V end lost 6 bases, the J end lost 0 bases, and 9 bases lay between the germline ends. The CDR3 loop spans 14 amino acids. Germline V lookup: CDR1 LNHDA, CDR2 SQIVND (reference sequence). The CDR3 DNA sequence: TGTGCCAGTAGCTTCAGTTACTCTGGAAACACCATATATTTT. Its translation: CASSFSYSGNTIYF.

This rearrangement joins TRBV29-1 to TRBJ1-1; D gene ambiguous. Deletions cut 7 bases from V and 6 bases from J, with 9 bases between. This CDR3 region has 10 residues. Per the germline V gene, CDR1 is SQVTM and CDR2 is ANQGSEA. The CDR3 sequence: CSGADSEAFF. The CDR3 DNA sequence: TGCAGCGGCGCGGATTCTGAAGCTTTCTTT.

The V and J genes are TRBV19 and TRBJ1-4; 7 bases are shared with TRBD1. V lost 6 bases to trimming and J lost 7 bases; unmatched junction nucleotides: 11. Per germline, CDR1 LNHDA and CDR2 SQIVND (reference sequence). The CDR3 loop spans 15 amino acids. The chain's CDR3 is CASSTTGLIGEKLFF. The CDR3 DNA is TGTGCCAGTAGCACGACAGGGCTGATAGGTGAAAAACTGTTTTTT.

V usage is TRBV19 and J usage is TRBJ2-1; 8 bases match TRBD2. Germline CDR1 is LNHDA and CDR2 is SQIVND (reference sequence). The J segment lost 4 bases and the V segment lost 7 bases, leaving 18 bases of the junction unmatched. The CDR3 consists of 18 residues. The DNA for the CDR3 is TGTGCCAGTACTACTGGACTAGCCGGAGCGTCCGGATACAATGAGCAGTTCTTC. Translation gives CASTTGLAGASGYNEQFF. Based on the CDR3 plus reference TRBV19 and TRBJ2-1, the full variable domain is DGGITQSPKYLFRKEGQNVTLSCEQNLNHDAMYWYRQDPGQGLRLIYYSQIVNDFQKGDIAEGYSVSREKKESFPLTVTSAQKNPTAFYLCASTTGLAGASGYNEQFFGPGTRLTVL.

The rearrangement joins TRBV21-1 to TRBJ1-6. TRBV21-1 is a known pseudogene. The CDR3 sequence is 17 residues long. The CDR3 sequence is CASSKEETYSYNSPLHF. CDR3 sequence (DNA): TGTGCCAGCAGCAAAGAAGAGACTTACTCCTATAATTCACCCCTCCACTTT.

CDR3 in amino acids: CASSRAAEQFF. CDR3 in DNA: TGCGCCAGCAGCCGCGCGGCCGAGCAGTTCTTC. V is TRBV4-3 and J is TRBJ2-1; no clear D gene. The CDR3 is 11 residues long. Germline V gives CDR1 LGHNA, CDR2 YSLEER. Deletions cut 4 bases from V and 10 bases from J, with 8 bases between.

The chain links TRBV2 to TRBJ1-1; TRBD1 matches 7 bases. CDR3 size: 14 residues. V lost 6 bases and J lost 8; bases outside the gene matches: 12. Germline V CDR1 and CDR2: SNHLY, FYNNEI. CDR3 DNA: TGTGCCAGCAGGATCCGGGACAGCCGAGAGGAAGCTTTCTTT. This translates into CASRIRDSREEAFF.

The chain joins TRBV5-1 to TRBJ1-4; a weak D match, TRBD1 (6 bases). The CDR3 consists of 16 residues. CDR1 is SGHRS, CDR2 YFSETQ, per germline. The V and J ends lost 1 base and 4 bases respectively, with 14 bases between them. The chain's CDR3 is CASSLTAGQHNEKLFF. DNA for the CDR3: TGCGCCAGCAGCTTGACCGCCGGACAGCATAATGAAAAACTGTTTTTT. Complete variable domain (other parts from reference TRBV5-1 and TRBJ1-4): KAGVTQTPRYLIKTRGQQVTLSCSPISGHRSVSWYQQTPGQGLQFLFEYFSETQRNKGNFPGRFSGRQFSNSRSEMNVSTLELGDSALYLCASSLTAGQHNEKLFFGSGTQLSVL.

This CDR3 is CAIRTGSGEETQYF. The CDR3 DNA follows: TGTGCCATCAGGACGGGAAGCGGTGAAGAGACCCAGTACTTC. V gene TRBV10-3 combines with J gene TRBJ2-5; D perhaps matches TRBD2 (5 bases). Trimming cost V 6 bases and J 3 bases, with 14 bases left between them. Germline CDR1 and CDR2: ENHRY and SYGVKD. The CDR3 is 14 residues long.